The following is a T cell receptor (beta chain) sequence with its context. Its antigen is not identified. The sample originates from a study of CD8 T cells in Susac syndrome. Study results and caveats: A relatively small number of individuals underwent TCR sequencing and HLA analysis.

cDNA came from roughly 0.53 to 1 ug RNA primed by random hexamers. It was immunoSEQ multiplex PCR that amplified TCR beta CDR3 across 54 Vbeta and 13 Jbeta. MiXCR was run by TCRdb on the immunoSEQ multiplex PCR reads, yielding one entry per CDR3 protein. The table lists roughly 160,000 distinct CDR3 sequences, around 94% of them singletons. From blood CD8+ and CD4+ T cells, TCR beta sequences were generated. TEMRA cells underwent FACS enrichment and CD8+ and CD4+ T cells underwent negative isolation. Deletions cut 7 bases from V and 0 bases from J, with 13 bases between. The CDR3 sequence is 14 residues long. Germline assignment: CDR1 SQVTM and CDR2 ANQGSEA.

The V call is TRBV29-1, the J call TRBJ2-1; TRBD1 might be the D (5 bases). Sequencing was done on a sample of CD4+ T cells from PBMCs. The clonotype comes from a human donor in good health. CDR3 bases: TGCAGCGCTACGACAGAGAGCTCCTACAATGAGCAGTTCTTC. Protein: CSATTESSYNEQFF.